This T cell receptor (beta chain) is from a study of cytomegalovirus exposure and HLA in healthy donors. As concerns this clone: Its target is unknown.

Each donor was healthy, and each was a bone marrow donor. Study outcomes and limitations: Confirmation was obtained in vitro that three CMV-associated chains are specific for CMV antigens. Associated with HLA alleles at 0.05 false discovery rate in a later analysis were over 15,000 TCR beta sequences.

CDR1 SGHTA and CDR2 FQGNSA come from the germline V gene. CDR3 size: 16 residues. The trim removed 5 bases at V and 4 bases at J, leaving 9 bases unmatched. The PCR ran on 60 Vbeta and 13 Jbeta primers. Study processing details: An analysis that came later counted some 81 million unique TCR beta chains, about 10 million shared. Here immunoSEQ multiplex PCR was the method, and the copy in TCRdb shows in-frame clones only, minus some. The V and J calls and clone size were taken over from that table, and D and trimming were inferred from the DNA. In total, the table holds about 65,000 clones. The receptor's source is a boy younger than 18 in good health and CMV-seronegative. Sequenced input: PBMCs. The chain has TRBV7-2 and TRBJ1-2; 11 bases agree with TRBD1. In nucleotides, the CDR3 is TGTGCCAGCAGCCAAACAAGGACAGGGGGCACCTATGGCTACACCTTC. This sequence encodes CASSQTRTGGTYGYTF.